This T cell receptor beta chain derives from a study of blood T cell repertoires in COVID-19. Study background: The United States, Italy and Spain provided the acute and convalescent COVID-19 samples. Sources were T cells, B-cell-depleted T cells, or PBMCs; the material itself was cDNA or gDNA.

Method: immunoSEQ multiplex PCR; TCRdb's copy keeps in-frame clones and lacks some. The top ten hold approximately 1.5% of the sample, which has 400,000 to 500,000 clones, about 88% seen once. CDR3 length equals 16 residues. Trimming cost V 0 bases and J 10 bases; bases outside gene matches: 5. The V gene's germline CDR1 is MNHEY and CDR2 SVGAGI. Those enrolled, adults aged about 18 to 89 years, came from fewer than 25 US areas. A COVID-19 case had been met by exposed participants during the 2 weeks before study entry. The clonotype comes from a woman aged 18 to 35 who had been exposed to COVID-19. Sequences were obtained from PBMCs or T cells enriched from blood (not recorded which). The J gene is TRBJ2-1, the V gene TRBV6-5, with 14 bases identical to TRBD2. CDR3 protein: CASSYSGTSGGREQFF. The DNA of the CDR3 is TGTGCCAGCAGTTACTCCGGGACTAGCGGGGGTAGGGAGCAGTTCTTC.